This T cell receptor beta chain was identified in a study of Graves' ophthalmopathy and Graves' hyperthyroidism. Study-level findings and limits: Blood also harbored most expanded thyroid clonotypes above 0.001 frequency.

This clonotype was seen many times. The target antigen is unknown. Trimming removed 2 bases from V and 0 bases from J, with 8 bases in between. This CDR3 has 14 residues. Germline-derived CDR1 and CDR2 are SGHKS and YYEKEE (reference sequence). Researchers took RNA transcripts and amplified TCR beta CDR3 regions from them. The library came from an HTBI-primed first-round RT-PCR and a second-round multiplex PCR. TCRdb fed the multiplex PCR reads into MiXCR, producing one record per CDR3 protein. Of 350,000 to 450,000 distinct CDR3 sequences in the sample, about a sixth are singletons; the top ten hold roughly 1.4%. Clinicians made diagnoses from clinical symptoms, serum thyroxine, TRAb, thyroid ultrasound and orbital computed tomography.

Sequenced material: peripheral blood. The rearrangement joins TRBV5-5 to TRBJ1-1, with no clear D. The clonotype originates from a woman younger than 35 with Graves' ophthalmopathy. The CDR3 sequence is CASSFTEMNTEAFF. In DNA, the CDR3 is TGTGCCAGCAGCTTTACCGAGATGAACACTGAAGCTTTCTTT.